This T cell receptor (beta chain) was documented in a study of shared clonotypes between healthy human individuals (dated by TCRdb to the early 2020s). In terms of the full investigation: The cohort comprised a couple of women and three men aged 18 to 49 years. For each donor, CD4 naive and CD4 memory were each run on three plates, CD8 naive on two plates, and CD8 memory on one plate. Blood TCR repertoires of 5 or 6 healthy adults were deeply sequenced to estimate repertoire size and the extent of clonotype sharing between individuals. To increase sequencing depth and limit assay-specific biases, different laboratories used diverse techniques to prepare libraries and sequence TCR repertoires. Leukapheresis yielded between about 0.85 and 9.5 billion PBMCs per donor. Results and caveats for the whole study, not just this receptor: About 5% of naive CD4, around 4% of naive CD8, around 2.3% of memory CD4, and 0.4% of memory CD8 clonotypes were shared across several donors. Sampling was restricted to blood, and TCR repertoires in tissue are likely to differ from TCR repertoires in blood. The genetic and exposure-history diversity represented was limited by the small number of donors. Larger estimated clonotype richness was generally found for naive subsets than for memory subsets. Pairwise subsampling indicated that sequencing depth was expected to affect the degree of clonotype sharing among donors. Higher generation probabilities were observed for clonotypes shared by all four sorted-subset donors than for non-shared clonotypes. Even with the large sequencing depth, rarefaction of the sorted-subset datasets indicated that sequencing was incomplete.

Regarding this clone: The antigen it recognizes is unknown. Within one base of it there is no much larger clone, and no base qualities were kept.

TCR CDR3 regions were amplified from genomic DNA by multiplex PCR using the deep immunoSEQ assay. Genomic DNA extracted from each cell subset was distributed evenly over all wells of several immunoSEQ 96-well plates, and each plate served as one replicate. For sorted subsets, each replicate PCR was loaded with about 0.2 ug genomic DNA, equivalent to 30,000 or so T cell genomes. Purified libraries were quantified with a Qubit 3.0 fluorometer, sized on a Bioanalyzer 2100, and re-quantified with the KAPA Library Quantification kit. A separate single-read 150-cycle Illumina NextSeq 550 flow cell was used to sequence each immunoSEQ 96-well plate. Regarding the original processing steps: Because only junctional sequences without quality scores were contained in the immunoSEQ output, filtering matching that applied to full-length reads could not be performed. Sequences were annotated with PyIR, a Python wrapper for IgBLAST v1.9, using IMGT germline references to assign V/J genes and CDR3. Reads were removed for weak V/J assignments (E-value above 1e-6), missing CDR3, stop codons, out-of-frame junctions, or ambiguous translated residues. V3J clonotypes were defined as sequences sharing the same inferred V gene, J gene, and CDR3 amino acid sequence. To compute the percentage overlap between repertoires, the number of shared unique clonotypes was divided by the size of the smaller repertoire. Three approaches were used to assess repertoire richness: RTK rarefaction, the Chao1 estimator, and Recon v2.1 estimates of unobserved clonotypes. OLGA was used to compute generation probabilities for all TCRbeta clonotypes that the gDNA method yielded from a handful of donors. TCRdb's version of the immuneACCESS table is confined to in-frame rearrangements and falls short of the full clone set. An unresolved V gene accounts for under half of the shortfall where checked; the remainder is of unknown origin. D and trimming were read from the DNA, whereas the V and J calls and clone size are those reported in that table. A total of roughly 400,000 clones appear in this sample, about 96% of them only once. Clones ranked in the top ten supply 0.32% of the sample.

At the junction V is shortened by 0 bases and J by 0 bases; bases outside the gene matches: 10. Taken from the germline V gene, the CDR1 and CDR2 loops are SNHLY and FYNNEI. The cysteine opens and the phenylalanine closes a CDR3 of 18 amino acids. Only the CDR3 DNA is retained, 54 bases long and in frame from the first base. Healthy HIV-negative adults with no recently reported acute infections or vaccinations were included as donors. Only Caucasian adults living in Nashville, Tennessee, USA were represented among the donors. CD8 memory samples combined magnetically selected CD45RO+ cells with CCR7-negative CD45RA+ effector memory (TemRA) cells. After blood collection by leukapheresis, PBMCs were isolated using Ficoll-Histopaque density gradient centrifugation and then cryopreserved in the vapor phase of liquid nitrogen. Purity and quantity of every magnetically sorted T cell population were checked by analytical flow cytometry. Each sorted fraction had its genomic DNA isolated and then quantified by UV absorbance on a Nanodrop 2000c.

The TCR originated in a young man in good health. The sequenced sample was memory CD8+ T cells sorted from blood. The cell subset or site label corresponds to: CD45RO+ cells pooled with CCR7-negative TemRA cells. The rearrangement joined TRBV2 to TRBJ1-1, and TRBD1 matches 7 of the central bases. The CDR3 protein: CASSEAGDRAYMNTEAFF. The nucleotide sequence is TGTGCCAGCAGTGAAGCGGGTGACAGGGCATACATGAACACTGAAGCTTTCTTT.